A single sample gave rise to the 27 T cell receptor beta chains below, sequenced in a study of blood T cell repertoires in COVID-19. Some clones are missing from TCRdb's copy, which holds only in-frame ones; the method was immunoSEQ multiplex PCR. This sample has 130,000 to 150,000 clones, with about 83% found just once. The source material was peripheral blood. These receptors all come from a woman aged 45-59 years with active or convalescent COVID-19.

This chain joins TRBV25-1 and TRBJ1-4; no firm D call. This CDR3 has 14 residues. V was clipped by 3 bases and J by 7 bases, with 12 bases between them. The germline gives CDR1 MGHDK, CDR2 SYGVNS. The CDR3 loop is CASSDGGRGEKLFF. The DNA of the CDR3 is TGTGCCAGCAGTGATGGCGGAAGAGGTGAAAAACTGTTTTTT.

The chain couples TRBV18 to TRBJ2-4; D might be TRBD2 (5 bases). Germline V gives CDR1 KGHSH, CDR2 LQKENI. Trimming left V 2 bases short and J 8 bases short, with 16 bases between. The CDR3 covers 15 residues. The CDR3 bases are TGTGCCAGCTCACCAAACGGCCAGCCAGCGGACATTCAGTACTTC. It is translated as CASSPNGQPADIQYF.

The chain has TRBV4-1 and TRBJ1-1; TRBD1 might be the D (5 bases). The CDR3 extends over 13 amino acids. V was shortened by 6 bases and J by 5 bases, with 13 bases between the two germline ends. Germline V gives CDR1 MGHRA, CDR2 YSYEKL. The CDR3 DNA follows: TGCGCCAGCAGTCCGGGGGTTGGGACTGAAGCTTTCTTT. The encoded protein is CASSPGVGTEAFF.

This sequence joins TRBV19 and TRBJ2-5; D uncertain. CDR1 and CDR2 (germline): LNHDA, SQIVND (reference sequence). This CDR3 comprises 13 residues. V lost 4 bases and J 1 base, leaving 7 bases between the germline ends. CDR3 protein: CASSRALQETQYF. In DNA, the CDR3 is TGTGCCAGTAGTAGGGCGCTCCAAGAGACCCAGTACTTC. Full variable domain (outside the CDR3, taken from reference TRBV19 and TRBJ2-5): DGGITQSPKYLFRKEGQNVTLSCEQNLNHDAMYWYRQDPGQGLRLIYYSQIVNDFQKGDIAEGYSVSREKKESFPLTVTSAQKNPTAFYLCASSRALQETQYFGPGTRLLVL.

The chain couples TRBV9 to TRBJ2-1; TRBD2 agrees at 14 bases. J gave up 4 bases and V 7 bases, and 4 bases lay outside the gene matches. The CDR3 contains 15 residues. Germline values: CDR1 SGDLS, CDR2 YYNGEE. This CDR3 is CASGGLAGVYNEQFF. The CDR3 nucleotides are TGTGCCAGCGGGGGACTAGCGGGGGTATACAATGAGCAGTTCTTC.

CDR3 amino acids: CAITQTGIYNEQFF. CDR3 sequence (DNA): TGTGCCATCACCCAGACAGGTATCTACAATGAGCAGTTCTTC. The chain recombines TRBV10-3 with TRBJ2-1, with D perhaps TRBD1 (6 bases). This CDR3 has 14 residues. Germline CDR1 and CDR2: ENHRY and SYGVKD. V was trimmed by 7 bases and J by 3 bases, leaving 13 bases between them.

The V gene is TRBV9, the J gene TRBJ2-3; 7 bases fit TRBD2. V was pared by 0 bases and J by 3 bases, with 4 bases of the junction left unmatched. This CDR3 contains 15 residues. CDR1 SGDLS and CDR2 YYNGEE come from the germline V gene. The CDR3 nucleotides read TGTGCCAGCAGCGTAGATCAGGGAGGGACAGATACGCAGTATTTT. Residues: CASSVDQGGTDTQYF.

This clone was picked up one time. The genes are TRBV30 and TRBJ1-5, with 7 positions matching TRBD1. The CDR3 is 14 amino acids. In germline, CDR1 is GTSNPN, CDR2 SVGIG (reference sequence). V lost 1 base to trimming and J lost 3 bases; unmatched junction nucleotides: 3. CDR3 nucleotide sequence: TGTGCCTGGAGTGGGGGACAGACCAATCAGCCCCAGCATTTT. Its protein is CAWSGGQTNQPQHF.

The chain uses TRBV6-2 or TRBV6-3 and TRBJ2-1; D might be TRBD1 (5 bases). The CDR3 totals 15 residues. Germline lookup yields CDR1 MNHEY and CDR2 SVGEGT. V lost 5 bases and J 4 bases, leaving 15 bases between the germline ends. The CDR3 spells CASSPRVRAYNEQFF. The CDR3 region has the DNA TGTGCCAGCAGTCCCCGGGTCAGGGCTTACAATGAGCAGTTCTTC.

The chain joins TRBV19 to TRBJ2-7; possible D gene TRBD1, 6 bases. The CDR3 is 15 amino acids. Germline CDR1 is LNHDA and CDR2 is SQIVND (reference sequence). V lost 2 bases and J 0 bases, leaving 11 bases between the germline ends. The CDR3 reads CASSIRSGVSYEQYF. CDR3 DNA sequence: TGTGCCAGTAGTATAAGGTCAGGGGTCTCCTACGAGCAGTACTTC.

J is TRBJ2-2 and V is TRBV2; D is possibly TRBD1 (5 bases). V lost 2 bases and J 0 bases, leaving 7 bases between the germline ends. This CDR3 contains 15 residues. Germline CDR1 is SNHLY and CDR2 is FYNNEI. CDR3 in amino acids: CASSEYRTNTGELFF. CDR3 coding DNA: TGTGCCAGCAGTGAATACAGGACGAACACCGGGGAGCTGTTTTTT.

This clone was seen a few times. Written as DNA, the CDR3 is TGTGCCAGCGTCACGAGCGGGGGGGCAACCGGGGAGCTGTTTTTT. Its protein is CASVTSGGATGELFF. The rearrangement uses TRBV2 and TRBJ2-2, with 10 bases fitting TRBD2. The V gene end was trimmed by 8 bases and the J gene end by 5 bases; junction bases not matched to a gene: 8. Germline-derived CDR1 and CDR2 are SNHLY and FYNNEI. The CDR3 covers 15 residues.

The chain combines TRBV18 with TRBJ1-5, with D possibly matching TRBD1 (5 bases). The V end was cut by 2 bases, the J end by 6 bases, with 14 bases between. The germline CDR1 and CDR2 sequences are KGHSH and LQKENI. The CDR3 consists of 15 residues. The CDR3 spells CASSPSYGGTQPQHF. In nucleotides, the CDR3 is TGTGCCAGCTCACCATCTTACGGAGGGACTCAGCCCCAGCATTTT.

The rearrangement uses TRBV6-1 and TRBJ1-2; D is possibly TRBD1 (6 bases). CDR3 length: 15 amino acids. V was trimmed by 1 base and J by 4 bases, leaving 13 bases between them. Germline V gene lookup returns CDR1 MNHNS and CDR2 SASEGT. CDR3 region: CASSEVWGQSYGYTF. The DNA for the CDR3 is TGTGCCAGCAGTGAAGTTTGGGGGCAAAGCTATGGCTACACCTTC.

The rearrangement links TRBV5-1 to TRBJ2-5; weak D call: TRBD1 (5 bases). Germline V lookup: CDR1 SGHRS, CDR2 YFSETQ. Trimming took 0 bases from V and 5 from J, leaving 8 bases between them. The length of the CDR3 is 13 residues. The chain's CDR3 is CASSLGRAETQYF. For the CDR3, the DNA is TGCGCCAGCAGCTTGGGCAGGGCTGAGACCCAGTACTTC.

This rearrangement joins TRBV27 to TRBJ1-1; D unclear. The CDR3 length is 15 residues. The V end was cut by 1 base, the J end by 0 bases, with 9 bases between. Looked up from germline, CDR1 is MNHEY and CDR2 is SMNVEV (reference sequence). The CDR3 DNA follows: TGTGCCAGCAGTTTATATACAGACATGAACACTGAAGCTTTCTTT. Its protein is CASSLYTDMNTEAFF.

The J gene is TRBJ2-7, the V gene TRBV2; 7 bases align to TRBD1. Trimming removed 5 bases from V and 1 base from J; junction bases left unmatched: 5. The CDR3 is 14 amino acids. Germline CDR1 is SNHLY and CDR2 is FYNNEI. The CDR3 nucleotides read TGTGCCAGCAGTCAAAACAGGGGTTCCTACGAGCAGTACTTC. Translated: CASSQNRGSYEQYF.

The rearrangement uses TRBV11-2 and TRBJ2-7, with 7 bases identical to TRBD2. The V segment lost 5 bases and the J segment 0 bases; nucleotides outside the gene matches: 7. The CDR3 contains 15 residues. Germline V gene sequence: CDR1 SGHAT, CDR2 FQNNGV. The CDR3 is CASSPWGGSSYEQYF. DNA for the CDR3: TGTGCCAGCAGCCCGTGGGGCGGGAGCTCCTACGAGCAGTACTTC.

This clone appeared a few times. The V and J genes are TRBV13 and TRBJ1-2; 8 positions agree with TRBD1. After removal of 5 bases from V and 6 bases from J, the junction contained 8 bases not matched to a gene. In germline, CDR1 is PRHDT, CDR2 FYEKMQ (reference sequence). The CDR3 spans 14 residues. The CDR3 nucleotides are TGTGCCAGCAGCCCCGGACAGGGCCGGGATGGCTACACCTTC. Its protein is CASSPGQGRDGYTF.

The rearrangement joins TRBV6-5 to TRBJ2-3, with 14 bases that match TRBD2. J was trimmed by 5 bases and V by 5 bases; bases with no gene match: 3. The germline V gene encodes CDR1 MNHEY and CDR2 SVGAGI. The CDR3 extends over 15 amino acids. The CDR3: CASSPGTSGGDTQYF. The CDR3 nucleotides are TGTGCCAGCAGTCCCGGGACTAGCGGGGGAGATACGCAGTATTTT.

This chain uses TRBV4-2 with TRBJ2-7; 8 nucleotides agree with TRBD2. Germline trimming cut 2 bases from V and 3 bases from J; bases unmatched to any gene: 6. Germline V gene sequence: CDR1 LGHNA, CDR2 YNFKEQ. The CDR3 is made up of 15 amino acids. CDR3 in amino acids: CASSQFLGTSYEQYF. DNA of the CDR3: TGTGCCAGCAGCCAATTCCTCGGGACTAGCTACGAGCAGTACTTC.

This chain links TRBV28 with TRBJ2-7, with 8 bases fitting TRBD2. Trimming cost V 2 bases and J 4 bases; bases outside gene matches: 4. In germline, CDR1 is MDHEN, CDR2 SYDVKM. This CDR3 has 14 residues. DNA for the CDR3: TGTGCCAGCAGTTTAGGGCCTAGCGGGTACGAGCAGTACTTC. Its protein is CASSLGPSGYEQYF.

The rearrangement links TRBV11-1 to TRBJ2-7, with 7 bases lining up with TRBD2. Germline V gene sequence: CDR1 SGHAT, CDR2 FQDESV (reference sequence). Germline trimming cut 5 bases from V and 6 bases from J; bases unmatched to any gene: 13. CDR3 length equals 15 residues. The CDR3 DNA sequence: TGTGCCAGCAGCGTGGGGAGGGGAAAAACGTCCGAGCAGTACTTC. The encoded protein is CASSVGRGKTSEQYF.

This clone was found once. The chain combines TRBV30 with TRBJ1-1; 7 bases line up with TRBD1. Germline CDR1 GTSNPN, CDR2 SVGIG (reference sequence). The CDR3 totals 14 residues. J lost 2 bases, V lost 4 bases, and 7 bases had no gene match. The CDR3 DNA reads TGTGCCTGGACCCTCGGGACAGTTAACACTGAAGCTTTCTTT. Its translation: CAWTLGTVNTEAFF.

The genes are TRBV14 and TRBJ1-2; 7 nucleotides match TRBD1. The CDR3 length is 16 residues. The V segment lost 4 bases and the J segment 1 base; nucleotides outside the gene matches: 9. Germline CDR1 and CDR2: SGHDN and FVKESK. In nucleotides, the CDR3 is TGTGCCAGCAGCCCCGACCGGGACAGTTTTAACTATGGCTACACCTTC. Translating it yields CASSPDRDSFNYGYTF.

V usage is TRBV2 and J usage is TRBJ2-7; TRBD1 aligns across 7 bases. The junction had 5 bases not matched to a gene; V was cut back by 6 bases and J by 0 bases. This CDR3 comprises 14 residues. Per the germline V gene, CDR1 is SNHLY and CDR2 is FYNNEI. The CDR3 nucleotides are TGTGCCAGCAGCGGACAGGAAATCTCCTACGAGCAGTACTTC. It is translated as CASSGQEISYEQYF.

This clone was seen once. The chain has TRBV6-5 and TRBJ1-2, with D perhaps matching TRBD1 (5 bases). This CDR3 is 14 amino acids long. Germline V lookup: CDR1 MNHEY, CDR2 SVGAGI. V gave up 2 bases and J gave up 6 bases, with 13 bases separating them. The CDR3 loop reads CASSYRRVGNGYTF. In DNA, the CDR3 is TGTGCCAGCAGTTACCGCAGGGTGGGGAATGGCTACACCTTC.